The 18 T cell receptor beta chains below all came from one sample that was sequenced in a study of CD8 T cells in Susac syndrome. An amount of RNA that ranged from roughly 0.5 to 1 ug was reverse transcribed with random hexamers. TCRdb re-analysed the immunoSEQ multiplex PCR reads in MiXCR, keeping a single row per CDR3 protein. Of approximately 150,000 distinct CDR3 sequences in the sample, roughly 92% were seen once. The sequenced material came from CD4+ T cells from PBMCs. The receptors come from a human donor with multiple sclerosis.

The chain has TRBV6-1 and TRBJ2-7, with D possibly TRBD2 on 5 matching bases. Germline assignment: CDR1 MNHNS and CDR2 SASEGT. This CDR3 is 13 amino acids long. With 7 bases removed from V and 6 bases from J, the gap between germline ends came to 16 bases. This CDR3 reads CASTPSGLSEQYF. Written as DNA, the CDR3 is TGTGCCAGCACCCCGAGCGGTCTGAGCGAGCAGTACTTC.

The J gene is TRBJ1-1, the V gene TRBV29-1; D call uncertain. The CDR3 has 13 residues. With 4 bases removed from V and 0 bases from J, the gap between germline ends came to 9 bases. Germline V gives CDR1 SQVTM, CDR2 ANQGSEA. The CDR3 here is CSVVRRLNTEAFF. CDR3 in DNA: TGCAGCGTTGTTCGGAGGTTGAACACTGAAGCTTTCTTT.

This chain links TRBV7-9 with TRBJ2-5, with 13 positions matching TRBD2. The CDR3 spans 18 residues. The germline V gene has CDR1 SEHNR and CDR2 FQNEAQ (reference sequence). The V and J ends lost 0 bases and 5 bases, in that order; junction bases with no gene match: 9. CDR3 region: CASSLAGLAGTPWETQYF. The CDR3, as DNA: TGTGCCAGCAGCTTAGCGGGACTAGCGGGGACCCCATGGGAGACCCAGTACTTC.

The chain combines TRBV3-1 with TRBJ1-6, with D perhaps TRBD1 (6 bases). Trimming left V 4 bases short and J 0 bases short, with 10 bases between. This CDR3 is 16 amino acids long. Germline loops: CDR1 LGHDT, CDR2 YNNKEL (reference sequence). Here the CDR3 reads CASSPTGNSYNSPLHF. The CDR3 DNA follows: TGTGCCAGCAGCCCTACAGGGAACTCCTATAATTCACCCCTCCACTTT.

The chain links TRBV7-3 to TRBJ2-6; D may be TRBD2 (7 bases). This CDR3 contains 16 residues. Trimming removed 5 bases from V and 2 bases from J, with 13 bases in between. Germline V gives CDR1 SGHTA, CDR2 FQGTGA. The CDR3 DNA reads TGTGCCAGCAGCAAAAAGGGGGGGACTGGGGCCAACGTCCTGACTTTC. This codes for CASSKKGGTGANVLTF.

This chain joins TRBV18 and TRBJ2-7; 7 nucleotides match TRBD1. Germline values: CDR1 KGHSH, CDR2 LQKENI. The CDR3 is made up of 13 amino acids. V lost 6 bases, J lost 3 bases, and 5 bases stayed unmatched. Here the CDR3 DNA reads TGTGCCAGCTCGACGGGACAGTACTACGAGCAGTACTTC. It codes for CASSTGQYYEQYF.

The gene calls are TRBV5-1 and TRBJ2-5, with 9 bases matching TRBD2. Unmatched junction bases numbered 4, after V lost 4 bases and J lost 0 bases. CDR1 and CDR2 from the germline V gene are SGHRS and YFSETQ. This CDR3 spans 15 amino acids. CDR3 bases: TGCGCCAGCAGCCCTAGCGGGACCTACCAAGAGACCCAGTACTTC. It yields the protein CASSPSGTYQETQYF.

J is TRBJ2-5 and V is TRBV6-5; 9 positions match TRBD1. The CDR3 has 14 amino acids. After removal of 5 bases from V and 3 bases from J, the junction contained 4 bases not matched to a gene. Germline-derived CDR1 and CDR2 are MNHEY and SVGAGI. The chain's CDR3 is CASSRRDREETQYF. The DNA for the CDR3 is TGTGCCAGCAGTCGCCGGGACAGGGAAGAGACCCAGTACTTC.

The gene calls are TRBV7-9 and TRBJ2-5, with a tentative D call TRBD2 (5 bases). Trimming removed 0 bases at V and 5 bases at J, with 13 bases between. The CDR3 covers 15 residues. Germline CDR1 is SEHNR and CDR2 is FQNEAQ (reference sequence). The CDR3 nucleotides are TGTGCCAGCAGCTTAGCCGCGGTATCGGGGGAGACCCAGTACTTC. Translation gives CASSLAAVSGETQYF.

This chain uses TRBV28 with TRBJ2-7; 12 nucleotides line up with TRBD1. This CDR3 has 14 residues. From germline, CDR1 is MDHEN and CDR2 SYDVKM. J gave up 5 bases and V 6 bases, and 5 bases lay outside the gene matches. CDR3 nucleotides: TGTGCCAGCAGGGGGACAGGGGGCACTCACGAGCAGTACTTC. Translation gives CASRGTGGTHEQYF.

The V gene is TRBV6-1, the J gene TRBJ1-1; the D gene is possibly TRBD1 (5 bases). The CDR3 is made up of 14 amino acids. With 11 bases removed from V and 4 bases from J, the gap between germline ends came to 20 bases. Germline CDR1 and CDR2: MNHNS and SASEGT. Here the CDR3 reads CASRQPFGRTEAFF. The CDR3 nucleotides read TGTGCCTCACGACAGCCTTTTGGTCGCACTGAAGCTTTCTTT.

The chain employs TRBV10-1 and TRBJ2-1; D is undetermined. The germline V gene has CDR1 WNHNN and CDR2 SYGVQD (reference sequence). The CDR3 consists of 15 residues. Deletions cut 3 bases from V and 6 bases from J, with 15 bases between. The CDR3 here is CASSESWGPRNEQFF. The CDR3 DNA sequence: TGCGCCAGCAGTGAATCTTGGGGTCCTCGCAATGAGCAGTTCTTC.

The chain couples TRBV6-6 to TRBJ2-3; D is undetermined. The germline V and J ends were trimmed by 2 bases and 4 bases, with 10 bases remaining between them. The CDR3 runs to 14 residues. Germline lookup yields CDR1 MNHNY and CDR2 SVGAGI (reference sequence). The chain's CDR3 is CASSYGQNADTQYF. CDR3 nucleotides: TGTGCCAGCAGTTACGGGCAGAACGCAGATACGCAGTATTTT.

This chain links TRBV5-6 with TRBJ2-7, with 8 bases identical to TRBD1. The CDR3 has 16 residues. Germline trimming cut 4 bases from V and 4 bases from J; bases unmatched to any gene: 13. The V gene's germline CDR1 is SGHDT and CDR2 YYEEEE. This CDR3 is CASSLLNGDRQYEQYF. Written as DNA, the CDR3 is TGTGCCAGCAGCCTTCTGAACGGGGACAGGCAATACGAGCAGTACTTC.

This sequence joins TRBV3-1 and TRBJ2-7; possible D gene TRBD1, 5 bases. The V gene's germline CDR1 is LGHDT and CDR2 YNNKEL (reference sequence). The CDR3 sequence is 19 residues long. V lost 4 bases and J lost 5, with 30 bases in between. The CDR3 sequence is CASSPQVPTRRRADNEQYF. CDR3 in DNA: TGTGCCAGCAGCCCCCAAGTGCCAACACGAAGAAGGGCGGACAACGAGCAGTACTTC.

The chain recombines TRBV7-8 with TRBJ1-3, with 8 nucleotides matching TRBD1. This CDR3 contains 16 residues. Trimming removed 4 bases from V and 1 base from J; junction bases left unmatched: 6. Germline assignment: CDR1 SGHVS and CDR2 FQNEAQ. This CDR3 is CASSSTTGGSGNTIYF. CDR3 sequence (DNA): TGTGCCAGCAGCTCAACCACAGGGGGATCTGGAAACACCATATATTTT.

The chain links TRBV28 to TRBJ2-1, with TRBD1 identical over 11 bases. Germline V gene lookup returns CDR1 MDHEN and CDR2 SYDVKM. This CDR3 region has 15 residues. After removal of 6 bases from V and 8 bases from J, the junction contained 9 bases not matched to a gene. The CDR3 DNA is TGTGCCAGCAGCCAGCCGGGACAGGGGGGATATGAGCAGTTCTTC. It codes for CASSQPGQGGYEQFF.

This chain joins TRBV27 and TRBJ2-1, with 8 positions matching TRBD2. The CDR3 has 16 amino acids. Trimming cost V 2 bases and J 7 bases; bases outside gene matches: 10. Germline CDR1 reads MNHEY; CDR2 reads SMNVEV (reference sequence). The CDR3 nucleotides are TGTGCCAGCAGTTTAGAGCCGGGGGGGCCATCAAATGAGCAGTTCTTC. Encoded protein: CASSLEPGGPSNEQFF.